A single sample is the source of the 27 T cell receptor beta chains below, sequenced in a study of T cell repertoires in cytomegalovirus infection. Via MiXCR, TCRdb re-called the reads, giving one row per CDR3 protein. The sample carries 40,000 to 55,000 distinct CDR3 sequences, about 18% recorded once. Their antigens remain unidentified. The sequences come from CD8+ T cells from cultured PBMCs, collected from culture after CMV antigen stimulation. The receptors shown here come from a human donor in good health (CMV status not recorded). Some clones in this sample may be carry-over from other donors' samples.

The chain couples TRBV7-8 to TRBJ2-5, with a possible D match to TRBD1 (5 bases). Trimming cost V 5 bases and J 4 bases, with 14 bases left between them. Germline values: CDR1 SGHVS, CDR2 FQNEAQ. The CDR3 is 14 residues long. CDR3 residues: CASSPPAQGETQYF. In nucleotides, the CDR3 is TGTGCCAGCAGCCCACCCGCCCAGGGAGAGACCCAGTACTTC.

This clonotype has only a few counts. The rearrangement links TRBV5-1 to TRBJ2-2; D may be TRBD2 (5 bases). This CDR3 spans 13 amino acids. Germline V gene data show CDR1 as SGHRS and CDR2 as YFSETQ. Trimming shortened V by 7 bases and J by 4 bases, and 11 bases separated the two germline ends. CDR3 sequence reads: CASRMEVTGELFF. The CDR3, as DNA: TGCGCCAGCCGGATGGAGGTCACCGGGGAGCTGTTTTTT.

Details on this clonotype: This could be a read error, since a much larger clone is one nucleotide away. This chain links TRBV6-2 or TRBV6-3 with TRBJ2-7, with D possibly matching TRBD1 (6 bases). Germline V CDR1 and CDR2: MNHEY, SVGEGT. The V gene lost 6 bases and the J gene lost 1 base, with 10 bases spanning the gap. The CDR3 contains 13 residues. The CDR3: CASSYGQSYEQYF. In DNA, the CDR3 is TGTGCCAGCAGCTATGGACAGTCCTACGAGCAGTACTTC.

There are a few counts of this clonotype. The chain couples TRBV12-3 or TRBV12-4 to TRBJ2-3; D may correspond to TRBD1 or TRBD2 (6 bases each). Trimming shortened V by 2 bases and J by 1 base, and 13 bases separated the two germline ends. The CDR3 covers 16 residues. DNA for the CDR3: TGTGCCAGCAGTTTAAGTGGGGGGCCGGGCACAGATACGCAGTATTTT. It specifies CASSLSGGPGTDTQYF.

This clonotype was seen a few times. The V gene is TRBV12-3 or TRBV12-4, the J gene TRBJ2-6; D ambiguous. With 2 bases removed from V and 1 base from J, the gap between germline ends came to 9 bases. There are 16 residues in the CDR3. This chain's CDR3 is CASSLYLGSGANVLTF. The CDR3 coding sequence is TGTGCCAGCAGTTTATATCTGGGTTCTGGGGCCAACGTCCTGACTTTC.

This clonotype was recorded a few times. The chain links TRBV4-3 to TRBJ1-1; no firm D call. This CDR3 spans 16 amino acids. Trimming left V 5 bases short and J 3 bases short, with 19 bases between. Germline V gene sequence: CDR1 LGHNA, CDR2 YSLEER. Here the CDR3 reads CASSIDRAEYYTEAFF. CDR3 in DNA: TGCGCCAGCAGCATCGATCGGGCAGAATATTACACTGAAGCTTTCTTT.

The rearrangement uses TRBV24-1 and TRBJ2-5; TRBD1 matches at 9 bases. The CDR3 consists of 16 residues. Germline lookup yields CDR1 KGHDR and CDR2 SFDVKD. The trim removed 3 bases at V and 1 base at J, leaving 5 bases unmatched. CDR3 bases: TGTGCCACCAGTGATCTCCGGGACAGGGCCCAAGAGACCCAGTACTTC. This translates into CATSDLRDRAQETQYF.

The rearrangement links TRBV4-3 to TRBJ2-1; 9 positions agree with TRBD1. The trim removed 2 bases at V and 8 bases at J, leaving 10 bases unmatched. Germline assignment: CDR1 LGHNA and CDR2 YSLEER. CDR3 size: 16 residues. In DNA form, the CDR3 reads TGCGCCAGCAGCCAATCCGTGGGACAGGGTTTCGATGAGCAGTTCTTC. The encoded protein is CASSQSVGQGFDEQFF.

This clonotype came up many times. CDR3 amino acids: CASSSPEIYYEQYF. CDR3 coding DNA: TGTGCCAGCAGCTCGCCCGAGATTTACTACGAGCAGTACTTC. This chain uses TRBV13 with TRBJ2-7, with D uncertain. The CDR3 runs to 14 residues. Trimming took off 4 bases at V and 3 bases at J, with 13 bases between the two ends. Germline V gene lookup returns CDR1 PRHDT and CDR2 FYEKMQ (reference sequence).

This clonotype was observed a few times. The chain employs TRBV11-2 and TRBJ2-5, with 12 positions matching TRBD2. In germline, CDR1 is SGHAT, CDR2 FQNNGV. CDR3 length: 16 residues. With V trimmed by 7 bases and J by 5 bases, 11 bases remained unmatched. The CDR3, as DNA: TGTGCCAGCACCGGAGGAAGGACTAGCGGGGTGGAGACCCAGTACTTC. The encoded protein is CASTGGRTSGVETQYF.

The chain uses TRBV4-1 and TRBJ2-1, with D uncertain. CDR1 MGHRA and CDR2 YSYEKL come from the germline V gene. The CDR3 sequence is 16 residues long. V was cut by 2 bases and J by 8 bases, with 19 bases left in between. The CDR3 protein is CASSQYMSVSLDEQFF. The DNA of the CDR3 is TGCGCCAGCAGCCAATATATGAGCGTCTCTTTGGATGAGCAGTTCTTC.

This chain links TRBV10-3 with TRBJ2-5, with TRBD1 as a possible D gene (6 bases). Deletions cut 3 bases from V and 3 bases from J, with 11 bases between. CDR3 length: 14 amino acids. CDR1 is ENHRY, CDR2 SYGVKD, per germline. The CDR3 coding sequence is TGTGCCATCAGTGAACAGGGTGGGGAAGAGACCCAGTACTTC. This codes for CAISEQGGEETQYF.

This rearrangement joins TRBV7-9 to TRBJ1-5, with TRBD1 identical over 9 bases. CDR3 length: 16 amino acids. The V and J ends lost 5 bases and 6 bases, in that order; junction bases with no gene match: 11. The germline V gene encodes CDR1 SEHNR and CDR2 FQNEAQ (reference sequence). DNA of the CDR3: TGTGCCAGCAGCCCCTCCGGGACAGGGAGCGGTCAGCCCCAGCATTTT. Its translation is CASSPSGTGSGQPQHF.

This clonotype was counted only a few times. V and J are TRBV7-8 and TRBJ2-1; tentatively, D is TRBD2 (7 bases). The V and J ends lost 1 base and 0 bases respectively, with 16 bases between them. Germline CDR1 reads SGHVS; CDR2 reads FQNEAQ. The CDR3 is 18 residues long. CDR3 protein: CASSLVRGGLSSYNEQFF. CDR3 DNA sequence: TGTGCCAGCAGCTTAGTTAGGGGGGGATTGAGCTCCTACAATGAGCAGTTCTTC.

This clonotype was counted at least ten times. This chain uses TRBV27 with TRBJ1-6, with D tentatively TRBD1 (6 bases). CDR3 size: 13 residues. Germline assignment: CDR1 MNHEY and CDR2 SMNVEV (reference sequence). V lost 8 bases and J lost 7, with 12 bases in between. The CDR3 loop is CASLGGGNSPLHF. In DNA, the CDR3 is TGTGCCAGCCTGGGGGGGGGCAATTCACCCCTCCACTTT.

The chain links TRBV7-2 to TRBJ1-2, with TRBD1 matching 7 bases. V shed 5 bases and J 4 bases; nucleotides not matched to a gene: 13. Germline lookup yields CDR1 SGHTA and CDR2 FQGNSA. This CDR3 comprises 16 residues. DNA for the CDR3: TGTGCCAGCAGCACCTCAGCAAAGGGGGCGACCTATGGCTACACCTTC. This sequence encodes CASSTSAKGATYGYTF.

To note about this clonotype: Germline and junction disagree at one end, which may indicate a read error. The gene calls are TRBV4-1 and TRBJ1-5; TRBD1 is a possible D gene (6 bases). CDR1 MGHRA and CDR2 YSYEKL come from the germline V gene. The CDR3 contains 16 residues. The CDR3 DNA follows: TGCGCCAGCAGCCAAGATGGGGAGACAGGCAAACAGCCCCAGCATTTT. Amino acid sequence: CASSQDGETGKQPQHF.

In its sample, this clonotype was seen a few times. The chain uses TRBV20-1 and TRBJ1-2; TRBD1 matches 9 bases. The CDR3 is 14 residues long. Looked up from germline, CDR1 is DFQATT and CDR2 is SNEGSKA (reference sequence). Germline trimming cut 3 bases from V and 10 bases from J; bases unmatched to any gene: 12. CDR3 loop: CSARSRTGDRAYTF. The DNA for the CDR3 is TGCAGTGCTAGGAGCAGAACGGGGGACAGGGCCTACACCTTC.

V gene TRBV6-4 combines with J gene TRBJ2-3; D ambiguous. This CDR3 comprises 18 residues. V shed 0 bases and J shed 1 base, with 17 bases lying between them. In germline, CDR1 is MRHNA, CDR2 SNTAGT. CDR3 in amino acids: CASSDSSLQHLGTDTQYF. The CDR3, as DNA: TGTGCCAGCAGTGACTCGAGTCTCCAGCATCTCGGCACAGATACGCAGTATTTT.

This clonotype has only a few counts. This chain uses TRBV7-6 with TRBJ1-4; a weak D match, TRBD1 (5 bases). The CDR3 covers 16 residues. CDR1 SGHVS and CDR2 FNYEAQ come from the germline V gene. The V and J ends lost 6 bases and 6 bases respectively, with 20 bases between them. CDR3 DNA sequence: TGTGCCAGCAGACCAAGCCAGGGCAGAGACTATGAAAAACTGTTTTTT. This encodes CASRPSQGRDYEKLFF.

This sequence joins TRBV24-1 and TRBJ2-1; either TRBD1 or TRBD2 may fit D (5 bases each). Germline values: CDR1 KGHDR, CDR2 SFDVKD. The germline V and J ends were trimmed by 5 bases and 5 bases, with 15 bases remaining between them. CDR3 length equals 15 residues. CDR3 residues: CATSAYPRGDNEQFF. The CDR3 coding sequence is TGTGCCACCAGTGCCTACCCGAGAGGGGACAATGAGCAGTTCTTC.

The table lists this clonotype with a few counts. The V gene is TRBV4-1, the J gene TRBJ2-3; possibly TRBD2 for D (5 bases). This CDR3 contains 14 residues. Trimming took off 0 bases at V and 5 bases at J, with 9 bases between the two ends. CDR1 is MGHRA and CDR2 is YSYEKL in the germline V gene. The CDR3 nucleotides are TGCGCCAGCAGCCAAGAAGGGAGAGGAGATACGCAGTATTTT. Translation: CASSQEGRGDTQYF.

The CDR3 spells CASKDSYNEQFF. The CDR3 coding sequence is TGTGCCAGCAAGGACAGCTACAATGAGCAGTTCTTC. The V call is TRBV12-3 or TRBV12-4, the J call TRBJ2-1; D perhaps matches TRBD1 (6 bases). V lost 7 bases, J lost 3 bases, and 7 bases lay in between. The CDR3 totals 12 residues.

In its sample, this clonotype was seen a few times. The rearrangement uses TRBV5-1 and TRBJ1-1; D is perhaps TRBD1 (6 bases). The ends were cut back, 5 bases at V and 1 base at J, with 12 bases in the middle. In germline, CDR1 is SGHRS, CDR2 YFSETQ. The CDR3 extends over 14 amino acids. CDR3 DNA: TGCGCCAGCAGTGAGCTGGGGGCGAACACTGAAGCTTTCTTT. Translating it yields CASSELGANTEAFF.

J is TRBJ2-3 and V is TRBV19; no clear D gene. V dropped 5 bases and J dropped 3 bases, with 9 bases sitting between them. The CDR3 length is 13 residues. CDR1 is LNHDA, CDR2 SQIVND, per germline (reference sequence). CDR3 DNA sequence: TGTGCCAGTAGTTTTTCTGATACAGATACGCAGTATTTT. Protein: CASSFSDTDTQYF.

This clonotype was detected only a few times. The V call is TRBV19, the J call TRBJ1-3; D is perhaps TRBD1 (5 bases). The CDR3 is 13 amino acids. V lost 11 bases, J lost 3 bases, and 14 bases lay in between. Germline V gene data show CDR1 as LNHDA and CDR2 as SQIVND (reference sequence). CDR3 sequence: CAASGRVGNTIYF. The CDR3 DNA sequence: TGTGCCGCGTCGGGCAGGGTTGGAAACACCATATATTTT.

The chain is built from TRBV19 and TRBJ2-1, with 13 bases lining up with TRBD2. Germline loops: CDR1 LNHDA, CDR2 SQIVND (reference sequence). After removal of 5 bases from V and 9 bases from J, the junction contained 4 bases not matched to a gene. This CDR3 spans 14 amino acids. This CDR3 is CASSRGLAGVEQFF. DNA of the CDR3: TGTGCCAGTAGTCGAGGACTAGCGGGAGTTGAGCAGTTCTTC.